The 2 T cell receptor beta chains given below trace back to one sample, sequenced in a study of CD8+ T cells in alopecia areata. Once RNA had been extracted, it was reverse transcribed into cDNA to act as the sequencing template. TCRdb's table, derived via immunoSEQ multiplex PCR, lists solely in-frame clones and lacks some. The data show 150,000 or so clones, approximately 70% seen once. The specimen was CD8+ T cells sorted from blood, collected at week 0. The origin of the receptors is a human donor with alopecia areata.

As to this clone: Other nucleotide sequences from this sample produce the same CDR3. The rearrangement uses TRBV4-1 and TRBJ2-3; a possible D gene is TRBD1 (6 bases). Trimming took off 1 base at V and 4 bases at J, with 6 bases between the two ends. This CDR3 has 13 residues. Germline V CDR1 and CDR2: MGHRA, YSYEKL. CDR3 residues: CASSQGGPDTQYF. CDR3 DNA sequence: TGCGCCAGCAGCCAAGGGGGGCCAGATACGCAGTATTTT.

The chain is built from TRBV6-5 and TRBJ1-1; unclear D gene. Trimming shortened V by 0 bases and J by 1 base, and 6 bases separated the two germline ends. Germline loops: CDR1 MNHEY, CDR2 SVGAGI. CDR3 size: 14 residues. CDR3 nucleotides: TGTGCCAGCAGTTACTCGACAACGAACACTGAAGCTTTCTTT. Protein product: CASSYSTTNTEAFF.